This is a list of T cell receptor beta chains from one sample in a study of patients and donors after allogeneic stem cell transplantation. TCRdb analysed the RT-PCR reads with MiXCR anew, one entry per CDR3 protein. This table holds around 30,000 distinct CDR3 sequences, around 35% found once. Input material: blood, either unsorted or a sorted T cell fraction (not recorded which). These receptors were obtained from a human donor who was either an allogeneic HSCT recipient or a stem cell or donor lymphocyte infusion donor (not recorded which). It is not recorded whose cells these are; they may come from a transplant donor. Both conserved end residues are part of each CDR3. D genes are given only for firm matches. Rows may omit the clone size; those that give it use once, few, many or a size class.

d_gene | j_gene | v_gene | abundance | CDR3aa | CDR3nt
- | TRBJ1-2 | TRBV14 | - | CASSQDRAGYTF | TGTGCCAGCAGCCAAGATCGGGCTGGCTACACCTTC
TRBD1 | TRBJ2-3 | TRBV11-3 | few | CASSLGSGGQGPLGQYF | TGTGCCAGCAGCCTCGGTTCCGGAGGACAGGGGCCGCTAGGGCAGTATTTT
- | TRBJ1-1 | TRBV30 | - | CAWSARVNTEAFF | TGTGCCTGGAGCGCCCGGGTGAACACTGAAGCTTTCTTT
- | TRBJ2-5 | TRBV10-3 | - | CANRRGVQETQYF | TGTGCCAACCGGCGGGGCGTCCAAGAGACCCAGTACTTC
- | TRBJ1-4 | TRBV25-1 | few | CASTPGRVEKLFF | TGTGCCAGCACTCCGGGGAGGGTTGAAAAACTGTTTTTT
- | TRBJ2-1 | TRBV6-2/TRBV6-3 | many | CASSYKTPGLQFF | TGTGCCAGCAGTTACAAGACTCCAGGGCTGCAGTTCTTC
- | TRBJ1-3 | TRBV7-9 | few | CASSVTGAGNTIYF | TGTGCCAGCAGCGTGACAGGCGCTGGAAACACCATATATTTT
- | TRBJ1-6 | TRBV10-3 | many | CAISDKGSYNSPLHF | TGTGCCATCAGTGATAAAGGTTCCTATAATTCACCCCTCCACTTT
- | TRBJ1-5 | TRBV12-3/TRBV12-4 | many | CASKTESNQPQHF | TGTGCCAGCAAAACAGAGAGCAATCAGCCCCAGCATTTT
TRBD2 | TRBJ2-5 | TRBV10-3 | few | CAIRAGDQETQYF | TGTGCCATCCGCGCGGGGGATCAAGAGACCCAGTACTTC
TRBD1 | TRBJ1-1 | TRBV29-1 | - | CSVGQGRNTEAFF | TGCAGCGTTGGACAGGGACGGAACACTGAAGCTTTCTTT
- | TRBJ1-2 | TRBV28 | - | CASSSGPGLGGYTF | TGTGCCAGCAGTTCGGGCCCGGGGCTGGGTGGCTACACCTTC
- | TRBJ1-1 | TRBV7-9 | - | CASKPRQGRHMNTEAFF | TGTGCCAGCAAACCCCGCCAGGGACGCCACATGAACACTGAAGCTTTCTTT
TRBD1 | TRBJ2-1 | TRBV10-3 | - | CAISEAGQGRYNEQFF | TGTGCCATCAGTGAGGCCGGACAGGGACGATACAATGAGCAGTTCTTC
- | TRBJ2-1 | TRBV29-1 | few | CSASNRDHYNEQFF | TGCAGCGCAAGCAACAGGGATCACTACAATGAGCAGTTCTTC
- | TRBJ2-7 | TRBV20-1 | - | CSARAGEAYEQYF | TGCAGTGCTAGAGCTGGGGAGGCCTACGAGCAGTACTTC
- | TRBJ1-5 | TRBV20-1 | few | CSARDVRAGQPQHF | TGCAGTGCTAGAGATGTTAGGGCTGGTCAGCCCCAGCATTTT
TRBD2 | TRBJ2-5 | TRBV9 | - | CASSVAVAGGIQETQYF | TGTGCCAGCAGCGTAGCGGTAGCGGGGGGAATCCAAGAGACCCAGTACTTC
- | TRBJ2-3 | TRBV5-1 | few | CASSLGDTQYF | TGCGCCAGCAGCTTGGGAGATACGCAGTATTTT
- | TRBJ1-5 | TRBV20-1 | - | CSAIAGLNQPQHF | TGCAGTGCTATAGCGGGACTCAATCAGCCCCAGCATTTT
- | TRBJ1-5 | TRBV4-3 | - | CASSQEGRGQPQHF | TGCGCCAGCAGCCAAGAGGGAAGAGGACAGCCCCAGCATTTT
- | TRBJ1-1 | TRBV5-1 | - | CASRIREVAEAFF | TGCGCCAGCAGGATCAGGGAAGTCGCTGAAGCTTTCTTT
- | TRBJ2-7 | TRBV29-1 | - | CSVRDGYEQYF | TGCAGCGTCCGTGACGGTTACGAGCAGTACTTC
- | TRBJ2-6 | TRBV10-3 | - | CAIREGVNSFFSGANVLTF | TGTGCCATCCGTGAGGGAGTAAACAGTTTCTTCTCTGGGGCCAACGTCCTGACTTTC
- | TRBJ2-1 | TRBV7-2 | few | CASSLLGTGEQFF | TGTGCCAGCAGCTTACTTGGTACGGGGGAGCAGTTCTTC
- | TRBJ1-2 | TRBV24-1 | few | CATSDPRSRGHYGYTF | TGTGCCACCAGTGATCCCCGTTCCAGGGGCCACTATGGCTACACCTTC
- | TRBJ1-5 | TRBV6-6 | - | CASSYSGVGSQPQHF | TGTGCCAGCAGTTACTCGGGGGTGGGAAGTCAGCCCCAGCATTTT
TRBD1 | TRBJ2-4 | TRBV5-1 | once | CASSFGPGGTKNIQNF | TGCGCCAGCAGCTTCGGCCCAGGGGGTACCAAAAACATTCAGAACTTC
- | TRBJ1-2 | TRBV7-2 | - | CASSLTTTDYGYTF | TGTGCCAGCAGCTTGACAACCACGGACTATGGCTACACCTTC
- | TRBJ2-3 | TRBV19 | - | CASSRADTQYF | TGTGCCAGTAGCAGGGCAGATACGCAGTATTTT
TRBD1 | TRBJ1-6 | TRBV14 | few | CASSRQGGNSPLHF | TGTGCCAGCAGCCGACAGGGTGGTAATTCACCCCTCCACTTT
- | TRBJ1-2 | TRBV6-5 | - | CASSYSGTRGYTF | TGTGCCAGCAGTTACTCCGGGACTCGGGGCTACACCTTC
- | TRBJ2-5 | TRBV15 | - | CATSRDRAAETQYF | TGTGCCACCAGCAGAGATCGGGCGGCGGAGACCCAGTACTTC
- | TRBJ1-2 | TRBV7-6 | - | CASSPSRGNVYTF | TGTGCCAGCAGCCCCTCGAGGGGCAACGTCTACACCTTC
- | TRBJ2-2 | TRBV29-1 | - | CSVVRRAAGELFF | TGCAGCGTTGTCCGACGGGCAGCCGGGGAGCTGTTTTTT
TRBD1 | TRBJ1-2 | TRBV10-3 | many | CAISEPRQGNYGYTF | TGTGCCATCAGTGAACCGAGACAGGGCAACTATGGCTACACCTTC
TRBD2 | TRBJ2-1 | TRBV12-3/TRBV12-4 | - | CASRGTSANEQFF | TGTGCCAGCAGGGGTACTAGCGCTAATGAGCAGTTCTTC
TRBD2 | TRBJ2-7 | TRBV29-1 | few | CSAVGASGTSYEQYF | TGCAGCGCTGTCGGGGCTAGCGGGACCTCCTACGAGCAGTACTTC
- | TRBJ2-1 | TRBV12-3/TRBV12-4 | - | CASSPLGSGEQFF | TGTGCCAGCAGTCCCCTCGGCAGCGGTGAGCAGTTCTTC
TRBD1 | TRBJ2-1 | TRBV24-1 | - | CATSDSRTGVNEQFF | TGTGCCACCAGTGATTCAAGGACAGGGGTCAATGAGCAGTTCTTC
TRBD2 | TRBJ2-1 | TRBV12-3/TRBV12-4 | - | CASSFLGYSGRVQRDEQFF | TGTGCCAGCAGTTTCTTGGGTTATAGCGGGAGGGTTCAGCGGGATGAGCAGTTCTTC
- | TRBJ1-1 | TRBV6-2/TRBV6-3 | many | CASSPGGLLTNTEAFF | TGTGCCAGCAGCCCCGGGGGCCTCCTAACCAACACTGAAGCTTTCTTT
TRBD1 | TRBJ1-2 | TRBV29-1 | few | CSAATGTNYGYTF | TGCAGCGCCGCGACAGGGACTAACTATGGCTACACCTTC
TRBD1 | TRBJ1-1 | TRBV20-1 | few | CSARGPGQGRPEAFF | TGCAGTGCTAGAGGGCCGGGACAGGGAAGACCTGAAGCTTTCTTT
- | TRBJ1-1 | TRBV9 | - | CASSATTDTEAFF | TGTGCCAGCAGCGCGACGACAGACACTGAAGCTTTCTTT
- | TRBJ2-7 | TRBV4-3 | - | CASSQGTRAAYEQYF | TGCGCCAGCAGCCAGGGGACAAGGGCAGCCTACGAGCAGTACTTC
- | TRBJ1-1 | TRBV4-3 | - | CASSQDWGLRSEAFF | TGCGCCAGCAGCCAAGATTGGGGGTTAAGGTCTGAAGCTTTCTTT
- | TRBJ2-5 | TRBV30 | once | CAWSSTGTQYF | TGTGCCTGGAGTTCCACCGGGACCCAGTACTTC
- | TRBJ2-5 | TRBV10-3 | - | CAISGSGLQETQYF | TGTGCCATCAGTGGGTCAGGACTACAGGAGACCCAGTACTTC
TRBD2 | TRBJ2-2 | TRBV15 | - | CATSRGAGGPGELFF | TGTGCCACCAGCAGAGGAGCGGGAGGGCCAGGGGAGCTGTTTTTT
- | TRBJ2-3 | TRBV7-3 | - | CASSAHRDRTDTQYF | TGTGCCAGCAGCGCCCACAGGGACCGCACAGATACGCAGTATTTT
- | TRBJ1-1 | TRBV5-1 | - | CASSSEAQRLNTEAFF | TGCGCCAGCAGCTCCGAGGCACAGAGACTGAACACTGAAGCTTTCTTT
TRBD1 | TRBJ1-5 | TRBV20-1 | many | CSAIDRGRVTQPQHF | TGCAGTGCTATAGACAGGGGGCGGGTCACGCAGCCCCAGCATTTT
- | TRBJ2-5 | TRBV24-1 | few | CATSGLESETQYF | TGTGCCACCAGTGGTTTGGAGAGTGAGACCCAGTACTTC
- | TRBJ2-5 | TRBV5-5 | - | CASSLWPYGSQETQYF | TGTGCCAGCAGCTTGTGGCCCTACGGCTCCCAAGAGACCCAGTACTTC
- | TRBJ2-3 | TRBV7-8 | - | CASSSAPWDPPRGTDTQYF | TGTGCCAGCAGCTCCGCCCCCTGGGACCCACCAAGGGGGACAGATACGCAGTATTTT
- | TRBJ1-1 | TRBV5-1 | - | CASSGGGWTEAFF | TGCGCCAGCAGCGGAGGGGGTTGGACTGAAGCTTTCTTT
- | TRBJ2-2 | TRBV7-8 | - | CASRPQGLTRDLRGLNTGELFF | TGTGCCAGCAGACCCCAGGGTCTGACTAGGGACCTTCGGGGGCTGAACACCGGGGAGCTGTTTTTT
- | TRBJ1-2 | TRBV6-2/TRBV6-3 | few | CASSPRTAINYGYTF | TGTGCCAGCAGCCCCAGGACAGCTATTAACTATGGCTACACCTTC
TRBD1 | TRBJ2-1 | TRBV7-2 | - | CASSLAGDRGLNEQFF | TGTGCCAGCAGCTTAGCAGGGGACAGGGGGCTCAATGAGCAGTTCTTC